These T cell receptor beta chains were read from a single sample in a study of graft-versus-host responses after intestinal transplantation. These receptors' targets are unknown. The assay was immunoSEQ multiplex PCR, and TCRdb's table has in-frame clones only and misses some. Among 25,000 or so clones, 82% were seen once, and the ten largest hold roughly 0.65%. The input for sequencing was unstimulated CD4+ T cells sorted from spleen or lymph node cells, taken before intestinal transplant. These receptors all stem from a human donor who received an intestinal transplant. The CDR3 runs from the conserved cysteine through the conserved F or W. Fields, in order: CDR3 length, V gene, clone size, J gene, CDR3 protein. Not all rows give a size; the values are once, few, many and, for expanded clones, a class.

length: 18; V: TRBV28; size: .; J: TRBJ2-4; CDR3: CASSLFRFSEPAKNIQYF
length: 18; V: TRBV1; size: .; J: TRBJ1-5; CDR3: CTSSQDRCGREKSQPQHF
length: 16; V: TRBV4-1; size: .; J: TRBJ1-2; CDR3: CASSHFIGTGPRGYTF
length: 14; V: TRBV7-3; size: .; J: TRBJ2-3; CDR3: CASSLTGAKDTQYF
length: 12; V: TRBV5-1; size: .; J: TRBJ2-1; CDR3: CASTSSYNEQFF
length: 12; V: TRBV29-1; size: .; J: TRBJ1-2; CDR3: CSVGGQPYGYTF
length: 15; V: TRBV10-2; size: few; J: TRBJ2-2; CDR3: CASRTPPPETGELFF
length: 11; V: TRBV19; size: .; J: TRBJ2-5; CDR3: CAQWGQETQYF
length: 12; V: TRBV6-5; size: once; J: TRBJ1-2; CDR3: CASRIRGGGYTF
length: 17; V: TRBV7-3; size: .; J: TRBJ2-2; CDR3: CASSLQRRGTGTGELFF
length: 15; V: TRBV5-1; size: once; J: TRBJ2-5; CDR3: CASTPGGAWVETQYF
length: 14; V: TRBV18; size: .; J: TRBJ2-7; CDR3: CASSPRKLGYEQYF
length: 14; V: TRBV6-5; size: .; J: TRBJ1-6; CDR3: CASRLREENSPLHF
length: 12; V: TRBV6-1; size: .; J: TRBJ2-5; CDR3: CASTLIRGTQYF
length: 14; V: TRBV5-1; size: .; J: TRBJ2-3; CDR3: CASSQSGSTDTQYF
length: 19; V: TRBV28; size: .; J: TRBJ2-1; CDR3: CASSLWGGLAGGPPHEQFF
length: 12; V: TRBV7-2; size: .; J: TRBJ2-1; CDR3: CASSLAYNEQFF
length: 13; V: TRBV29-1; size: .; J: TRBJ2-7; CDR3: CSGSGTRGGEQYF
length: 16; V: TRBV5-1; size: .; J: TRBJ2-2; CDR3: CASSSISWRNTGELFF
length: 14; V: TRBV7-9; size: .; J: TRBJ1-1; CDR3: CASSLAPENTEAFF
length: 15; V: TRBV19; size: .; J: TRBJ1-4; CDR3: CASSPSGKTNEKLFF
length: 14; V: TRBV30; size: .; J: TRBJ2-4; CDR3: CAWSPSLAKNIQYF
length: 17; V: TRBV5-4; size: .; J: TRBJ2-3; CDR3: CASSWPDDPSSTDTQYF
length: 17; V: TRBV5-1; size: once; J: TRBJ2-2; CDR3: CASSLPQTGSGTGELFF
length: 14; V: TRBV5-6; size: .; J: TRBJ2-7; CDR3: CASMRGTSGVEQYF
length: 13; V: TRBV29-1; size: once; J: TRBJ2-7; CDR3: CSVGLLKGNEQYF
length: 12; V: TRBV5-5; size: .; J: TRBJ2-2; CDR3: CASSYFGRELFF
length: 17; V: TRBV18; size: .; J: TRBJ1-1; CDR3: CASSPSSTKGLNTEAFF
length: 15; V: TRBV6-1; size: once; J: TRBJ1-2; CDR3: CASSVLFPGAHGYTF
length: 14; V: TRBV19; size: .; J: TRBJ2-7; CDR3: CASSTRQGINEQYF
length: 13; V: TRBV6-5; size: .; J: TRBJ1-2; CDR3: CASSYGVGEGYTF
length: 13; V: TRBV5-1; size: .; J: TRBJ1-2; CDR3: CASSLGTGDGYTF
length: 12; V: TRBV14; size: .; J: TRBJ1-1; CDR3: CAISRANTEAFF